The present T cell receptor (beta chain) was sequenced within a study of CXCR3-negative and CXCR3-positive naive CD8 T cells. Notes on the study in general: Hydrophobicity was higher for TRB CDR3s found in CXCR3-positive naive cells than in CXCR3-negative naive cells.

The CDR3 covers 18 residues. The germline CDR1 and CDR2 sequences are MGHDK and SYGVNS. UMI-tagged TRB cDNA libraries were built via 5' RACE. Using the 5' RACE reads, TCRdb records one entry per CDR3 protein without DNA. The ten most abundant clones cover 0.53% of a sample with approximately 90,000 distinct CDR3 sequences. With regard to this clonotype: Its antigen is unknown.

The origin of this receptor is a human donor in good health. Some clones in this sample may be carry-over from other donors' samples. Sequencing was done on a sample of naive CXCR3+ CD8+ T cells from blood. Subset denoted: CD45RO-CCR7+CD27+CD95- naive CD8+ T cells expressing CXCR3 (TNR3+). The V and J genes are TRBV25-1 and TRBJ2-1; TCRdb returns TRBD2, unconfirmable since there is no DNA. CDR3 in amino acids: CASTASGFSVSSYNEQFF.